These 26 T cell receptor beta chains originate from one sample sequenced in a study of blood T cell repertoires in COVID-19. TCRdb keeps only in-frame clones here, not all; method: immunoSEQ multiplex PCR. The data hold around 200,000 clones, with around 85% observed a single time. The sequenced sample was peripheral blood. The receptors derive from a human donor with active or convalescent COVID-19. The donor label of this sample is uncertain.

This clone came up once. The CDR3 reads CASSLVLLAGEETQYF. The CDR3 DNA is TGTGCCAGCAGCTTAGTACTGCTAGCGGGGGAAGAGACCCAGTACTTC. The chain carries TRBV11-2 and TRBJ2-5; the match to TRBD2 covers 10 bases. With 1 base clipped from V and 3 bases from J, the junction kept 5 bases outside the gene matches. Germline V lookup: CDR1 SGHAT, CDR2 FQNNGV. The CDR3 length is 16 residues.

This clone was observed at least ten times. The chain has TRBV10-3 and TRBJ1-2, with 8 bases identical to TRBD1. The CDR3 consists of 14 residues. The germline CDR1 and CDR2 sequences are ENHRY and SYGVKD. The V gene end was trimmed by 0 bases and the J gene end by 6 bases; junction bases not matched to a gene: 3. The CDR3 loop is CAISESGRGHGYTF. CDR3 DNA: TGTGCCATCAGTGAGTCAGGCAGGGGGCATGGCTACACCTTC.

V gene TRBV7-9 combines with J gene TRBJ2-3; no reliable D call. The germline CDR1 and CDR2 sequences are SEHNR and FQNEAQ (reference sequence). V shed 1 base and J shed 4 bases, with 6 bases lying between them. The CDR3 runs to 13 residues. The CDR3 DNA reads TGTGCCAGCAGCTTAGATTCCGCAGATACGCAGTATTTT. Translated: CASSLDSADTQYF.

V is TRBV28 and J is TRBJ2-5, with 8 bases matching TRBD1. CDR1 and CDR2 from the germline V gene are MDHEN and SYDVKM. This CDR3 is built from 18 residues. Unmatched junction bases numbered 22, after V lost 4 bases and J lost 9 bases. CDR3 nucleotide sequence: TGTGCCAGCAGTTCCGGGACAGGCCTTATTCCGTCAAAGGGGGCCCAGTACTTC. Its translation is CASSSGTGLIPSKGAQYF.

The rearrangement joins TRBV4-3 to TRBJ2-3, with TRBD2 matching over 8 bases. This CDR3 is 17 amino acids long. V was clipped by 4 bases and J by 4 bases; unmatched bases: 13. The germline V gene has CDR1 LGHNA and CDR2 YSLEER. In nucleotides, the CDR3 is TGCGCCAGCAGCCCATCCCTGGTAAGCGGGGGCGCAGATACGCAGTATTTT. Its protein is CASSPSLVSGGADTQYF.

V gene TRBV5-6 combines with J gene TRBJ2-2; D remains unclear. The V end lost 0 bases, the J end lost 0 bases, and 6 bases lay between the germline ends. This CDR3 is built from 15 residues. The germline gives CDR1 SGHDT, CDR2 YYEEEE. DNA for the CDR3: TGTGCCAGCAGCTTGGTCTTTCCGAACACCGGGGAGCTGTTTTTT. Amino acids: CASSLVFPNTGELFF.

V usage is TRBV19 and J usage is TRBJ2-7; TRBD1 matches 8 bases. CDR3 length: 13 residues. Germline V lookup: CDR1 LNHDA, CDR2 SQIVND (reference sequence). Unmatched junction bases numbered 5, after V lost 10 bases and J lost 0 bases. CDR3 nucleotides: TGTGCCACCCGACAGGGGAGCTCCTACGAGCAGTACTTC. Its translation: CATRQGSSYEQYF.

The CDR3 DNA reads TGCGCCAGCAGCCAGGAGGACAGGGAGTTTCATCGGTTCTTC. Amino acid sequence: CASSQEDREFHRFF. The rearrangement joins TRBV4-1 to TRBJ2-1; 8 bases are shared with TRBD1. The CDR3 contains 14 residues. Germline-derived CDR1 and CDR2 are MGHRA and YSYEKL. Trimming at V came to 3 bases and at J to 15 bases, leaving 13 bases not matched to a gene.

The chain recombines TRBV7-9 with TRBJ2-3; no clear D. Germline lookup yields CDR1 SEHNR and CDR2 FQNEAQ (reference sequence). Trimming cost V 0 bases and J 7 bases, with 8 bases left between them. The CDR3 has 13 amino acids. In DNA, the CDR3 is TGTGCCAGCAGCTTAGCCCGGGTCCATACGCAGTATTTT. Its translation: CASSLARVHTQYF.

The chain joins TRBV5-4 to TRBJ2-6; D ambiguous. In germline, CDR1 is SGHNT, CDR2 YYREEE (reference sequence). This CDR3 comprises 15 residues. The V and J ends lost 3 bases and 4 bases respectively, with 11 bases between them. DNA for the CDR3: TGTGCCAGCAGCTATGCGGTGCCCGGGGCCAACGTCCTGACTTTC. It translates to CASSYAVPGANVLTF.

This clone was picked up one time. The chain employs TRBV7-2 and TRBJ2-2, with 7 positions matching TRBD2. The ends lost 3 bases at V and 3 bases at J; junction bases unmatched: 16. Germline V gene lookup returns CDR1 SGHTA and CDR2 FQGNSA. The CDR3 extends over 19 amino acids. In nucleotides, the CDR3 is TGTGCCAGCAGCTTCGGGGCGTTGCGGGGGTATCGGGACACCGGGGAGCTGTTTTTT. The encoded protein is CASSFGALRGYRDTGELFF.

The table lists this clone with a few counts. V gene TRBV4-2 combines with J gene TRBJ1-5, with TRBD1 matching 8 bases. The CDR3 is made up of 17 amino acids. V was pared by 0 bases and J by 2 bases, with 6 bases of the junction left unmatched. The germline V gene has CDR1 LGHNA and CDR2 YNFKEQ. This chain's CDR3 is CASSQDPTGEGNQPQHF. Here the CDR3 DNA reads TGTGCCAGCAGCCAAGATCCGACAGGGGAGGGCAATCAGCCCCAGCATTTT.

The chain has TRBV10-3 and TRBJ1-1, with D uncertain. Trimming pared 4 bases from V and 1 base from J, leaving 7 bases between. Germline V CDR1 and CDR2: ENHRY, SYGVKD. There are 13 residues in the CDR3. The CDR3 region has the DNA TGTGCCATCAGTGTCCAGGAGAACACTGAAGCTTTCTTT. Translation gives CAISVQENTEAFF.

This chain uses TRBV5-1 with TRBJ2-7, with 10 bases lining up with TRBD2. The V segment lost 2 bases and the J segment 6 bases; nucleotides outside the gene matches: 5. CDR3 length: 14 amino acids. The germline V gene has CDR1 SGHRS and CDR2 YFSETQ. The chain's CDR3 is CASSFGTSALEQYF. The CDR3 DNA sequence: TGCGCCAGCAGCTTCGGGACTAGCGCTCTCGAGCAGTACTTC.

The DNA for the CDR3 is TGTGCCAGCAGTTTGCGGGAGAACACTGAAGCTTTCTTT. This sequence encodes CASSLRENTEAFF. The chain employs TRBV6-5 and TRBJ1-1; D uncertain. Germline V CDR1 and CDR2: MNHEY, SVGAGI. The CDR3 is 13 amino acids. V lost 4 bases, J lost 1 base, and 7 bases lay in between.

This sequence joins TRBV5-1 and TRBJ2-1; 10 positions match TRBD2. Germline V gives CDR1 SGHRS, CDR2 YFSETQ. V trimming: 4 bases; J trimming: 8 bases; junction bases outside the gene matches: 9. The CDR3 totals 15 residues. The CDR3 is CASSHTSGINYEQFF. For the CDR3, the DNA is TGCGCCAGCAGCCATACTAGCGGGATTAACTATGAGCAGTTCTTC.

The rearrangement joins TRBV19 to TRBJ1-2, with D perhaps matching TRBD1 (5 bases). The germline gives CDR1 LNHDA, CDR2 SQIVND (reference sequence). V dropped 9 bases and J dropped 0 bases, with 14 bases sitting between them. There are 14 residues in the CDR3. The CDR3 DNA follows: TGTGCCAGCACCTCAGGGATTACTAACTATGGCTACACCTTC. The encoded protein is CASTSGITNYGYTF.

The CDR3 spells CASKGAVSNQPQHF. For the CDR3, the DNA is TGTGCCTCTAAGGGGGCAGTATCCAATCAGCCCCAGCATTTT. V is TRBV19 and J is TRBJ1-5; 7 nucleotides align to TRBD1. CDR3 length: 14 residues. The trim removed 11 bases at V and 3 bases at J, leaving 10 bases unmatched. The V gene's germline CDR1 is LNHDA and CDR2 SQIVND (reference sequence).

The CDR3 protein is CASSLRTSGGGEQYF. The CDR3 DNA follows: TGTGCCAGCAGCTTACGGACTAGCGGGGGTGGCGAGCAGTACTTC. The V and J genes are TRBV7-2 and TRBJ2-7; 13 bases are shared with TRBD2. V trimming: 2 bases; J trimming: 6 bases; junction bases outside the gene matches: 4. CDR3 length: 15 residues. Germline CDR1 is SGHTA and CDR2 is FQGNSA.

The chain is built from TRBV28 and TRBJ2-7, with TRBD1 matching 10 bases. This CDR3 spans 15 amino acids. Trimming removed 3 bases from V and 3 bases from J; junction bases left unmatched: 5. Germline CDR1 and CDR2: MDHEN and SYDVKM. CDR3 DNA sequence: TGTGCCAGCAGTTTGGGGGGGACAGGGGACTACGAGCAGTACTTC. Its translation: CASSLGGTGDYEQYF. The full variable domain, with the rest looked up from reference TRBV28 and TRBJ2-7, is DVKVTQSSRYLVKRTGEKVFLECVQDMDHENMFWYRQDPGLGLRLIYFSYDVKMKEKGDIPEGYSVSREKKERFSLILESASTNQTSMYLCASSLGGTGDYEQYFGPGTRLTVT.

V gene TRBV30 combines with J gene TRBJ1-1; perhaps TRBD1 as D (5 bases). This CDR3 region has 13 residues. V was shortened by 3 bases and J by 4 bases, with 12 bases between the two germline ends. CDR1 is GTSNPN, CDR2 SVGIG, per germline (reference sequence). The CDR3 DNA sequence: TGTGCCTGGAGAAGCGTTGGGGCCACTGAAGCTTTCTTT. This encodes CAWRSVGATEAFF.

The chain recombines TRBV19 with TRBJ1-2; D possibly corresponds to TRBD1 (5 bases). Per germline, CDR1 LNHDA and CDR2 SQIVND (reference sequence). The CDR3 runs 12 residues. Deletions cut 3 bases from V and 8 bases from J, with 10 bases between. CDR3 in DNA: TGTGCCAGTAGTATGGCAGGGAAGGGCTACACCTTC. Its translation is CASSMAGKGYTF.

The chain joins TRBV7-9 to TRBJ1-2; no clear D. This CDR3 region has 10 residues. Trimming took 7 bases from V and 8 from J, leaving 8 bases between them. CDR1 is SEHNR and CDR2 is FQNEAQ in the germline V gene (reference sequence). In DNA form, the CDR3 reads TGTGCCAGCACCCCCAGGGGCTACACCTTC. Its protein is CASTPRGYTF.

This clone was counted between two and nine times. The CDR3 sequence is CASSLLAGRELFF. The CDR3 DNA reads TGTGCCAGCAGCTTACTGGCGGGAAGGGAGCTGTTTTTT. The J gene is TRBJ2-2, the V gene TRBV7-3; possible D gene TRBD2, 6 bases. CDR3 length: 13 amino acids. Trimming shortened V by 2 bases and J by 9 bases, and 10 bases separated the two germline ends. CDR1 is SGHTA, CDR2 FQGTGA, per germline.

This sequence joins TRBV18 and TRBJ1-2; possible D gene TRBD1, 5 bases. The V gene lost 3 bases and the J gene lost 3 bases, with 11 bases spanning the gap. The CDR3 has 14 amino acids. CDR1 is KGHSH, CDR2 LQKENI, per germline. CDR3 in DNA: TGTGCCAGCTCACCGCCAGGGCGAGACTATGGCTACACCTTC. As protein: CASSPPGRDYGYTF.

The rearrangement uses TRBV6-5 and TRBJ1-2; 7 positions agree with TRBD1. Unmatched junction bases numbered 6, after V lost 7 bases and J lost 7 bases. Germline V gene lookup returns CDR1 MNHEY and CDR2 SVGAGI. The CDR3 runs 12 residues. CDR3 loop: CASMTGRFGYTF. The CDR3 nucleotides read TGTGCCAGCATGACAGGGAGGTTTGGCTACACCTTC.